This T cell receptor (beta chain) was sequenced during a study of blood T cell repertoires in COVID-19. The protocol was immunoSEQ multiplex PCR, while the TCRdb copy is restricted to in-frame clones and leaves out a portion. The sample includes about 43,000 clones, about nine tenths of them seen just once. J lost 3 bases, V lost 1 base, and 6 bases had no gene match. Germline values: CDR1 ENHRY, CDR2 SYGVKD. This CDR3 is 16 amino acids long. Sequencing input: peripheral blood. The chain couples TRBV10-3 to TRBJ1-1, with 9 bases matching TRBD1. This sequence was found in a woman older than 75 with active COVID-19. CDR3 sequence (DNA): TGTGCCATCAGTGAGTTGGGACAGGGTCGGGACACTGAAGCTTTCTTT. Translating it yields CAISELGQGRDTEAFF.